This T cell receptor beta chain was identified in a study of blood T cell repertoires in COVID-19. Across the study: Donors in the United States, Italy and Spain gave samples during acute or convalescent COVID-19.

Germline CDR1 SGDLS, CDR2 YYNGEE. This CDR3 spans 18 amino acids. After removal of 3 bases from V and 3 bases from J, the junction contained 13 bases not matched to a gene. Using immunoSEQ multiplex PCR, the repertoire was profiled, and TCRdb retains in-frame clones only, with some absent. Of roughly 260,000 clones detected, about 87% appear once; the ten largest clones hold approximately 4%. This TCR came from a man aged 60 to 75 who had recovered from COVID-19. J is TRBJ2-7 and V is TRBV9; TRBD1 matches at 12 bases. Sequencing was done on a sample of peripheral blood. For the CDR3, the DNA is TGTGCCAGCAGCGCCTCAACCCCCCGGGACAGGGGGCACTACGAGCAGTACTTC. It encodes CASSASTPRDRGHYEQYF.